The 14 T cell receptor beta chains reported below all come from one sample, sequenced in a study of T cell responses to AZD1222 COVID-19 vaccine. Data came from immunoSEQ multiplex PCR; TCRdb stores just in-frame clones and leaves some out. In the table there are approximately 160,000 clones, roughly nine tenths of which are singletons. Sequences were derived from peripheral blood, sampled on day 0 of AZD1222 vaccination. The receptors come from an adult in good health.

This chain links TRBV6-1 with TRBJ2-2, with 8 bases aligning to TRBD1. This CDR3 is built from 16 residues. Per the germline V gene, CDR1 is MNHNS and CDR2 is SASEGT. With V trimmed by 1 base and J by 4 bases, 5 bases remained unmatched. CDR3 DNA sequence: TGTGCCAGCAGTGAAGAGGGGACAGGACCCACCGGGGAGCTGTTTTTT. This translates into CASSEEGTGPTGELFF.

This chain connects TRBV6-5 to TRBJ1-2; maybe TRBD1 (6 bases). The CDR3 is 15 residues long. The ends were cut back, 0 bases at V and 4 bases at J, with 12 bases in the middle. Germline CDR1 MNHEY, CDR2 SVGAGI. The chain's CDR3 is CASSYSNGGGYGYTF. In nucleotides, the CDR3 is TGTGCCAGCAGTTACTCGAATGGGGGCGGCTATGGCTACACCTTC.

V gene TRBV5-6 combines with J gene TRBJ1-1; no firm D call. The length of the CDR3 is 13 residues. Germline CDR1 and CDR2: SGHDT and YYEEEE. Trimming stripped 1 base from V and 4 bases from J, with 8 bases between. CDR3 sequence reads: CASSLTESTEAFF. The DNA of the CDR3 is TGTGCCAGCAGCTTGACAGAAAGCACTGAAGCTTTCTTT. The entire variable domain, with the rest obtained from reference TRBV5-6 and TRBJ1-1, is as follows: DAGVTQSPTHLIKTRGQQVTLRCSPKSGHDTVSWYQQALGQGPQFIFQYYEEEERQRGNFPDRFSGHQFPNYSSELNVNALLLGDSALYLCASSLTESTEAFFGQGTRLTVV.

The gene calls are TRBV2 and TRBJ2-7, with D tentatively TRBD2 (6 bases). The length of the CDR3 is 18 residues. Trimming left V 0 bases short and J 4 bases short, with 22 bases between. CDR1 and CDR2 from the germline V gene are SNHLY and FYNNEI. The CDR3 bases are TGTGCCAGCAGTGAAGCGGGGCTGACTAGGTGGGTGCGGTACGAGCAGTACTTC. It yields the protein CASSEAGLTRWVRYEQYF.

The chain has TRBV29-1 and TRBJ2-7, with D perhaps matching TRBD1 or TRBD2 (6 bases each). The CDR3 runs 13 residues. The germline CDR1 and CDR2 sequences are SQVTM and ANQGSEA. With 7 bases removed from V and 2 bases from J, the gap between germline ends came to 15 bases. The CDR3 DNA sequence: TGCAGCGCCGAGGGGGGTAGTGCCTACGAGCAGTACTTC. This translates into CSAEGGSAYEQYF.

The chain recombines TRBV9 with TRBJ1-3; a weak D match, TRBD1 (5 bases). CDR1 is SGDLS and CDR2 is YYNGEE in the germline V gene. Deletions cut 4 bases from V and 2 bases from J, with 10 bases between. The CDR3 totals 14 residues. In nucleotides, the CDR3 is TGTGCCAGCAGCCCCCGGGGGGCTGGAAACACCATATATTTT. Protein product: CASSPRGAGNTIYF.

This chain connects TRBV18 to TRBJ1-2; D call uncertain. The CDR3 runs 16 residues. The V and J ends lost 3 bases and 0 bases respectively, with 14 bases between them. Germline V lookup: CDR1 KGHSH, CDR2 LQKENI. The CDR3 region has the DNA TGTGCCAGCTCACCTCAAGGTCACCCGACTAACTATGGCTACACCTTC. Its translation: CASSPQGHPTNYGYTF. Supplemented by reference TRBV18 and TRBJ1-2, the full variable domain reads NAGVMQNPRHLVRRRGQEARLRCSPMKGHSHVYWYRQLPEEGLKFMVYLQKENIIDESGMPKERFSAEFPKEGPSILRIQQVVRGDSAAYFCASSPQGHPTNYGYTFGSGTRLTVV.

This chain links TRBV6-5 with TRBJ1-1, with no clear D. The CDR3 covers 14 residues. Trimming took 5 bases from V and 4 from J, leaving 14 bases between them. Germline V CDR1 and CDR2: MNHEY, SVGAGI. The CDR3 loop is CASSQQYGGTEAFF. In nucleotides, the CDR3 is TGTGCCAGCAGTCAACAGTATGGTGGCACTGAAGCTTTCTTT.

The chain employs TRBV5-1 and TRBJ2-7, with 7 positions matching TRBD1. Germline V gene lookup returns CDR1 SGHRS and CDR2 YFSETQ. CDR3 length: 13 residues. The junction had 5 bases not matched to a gene; V was cut back by 4 bases and J by 4 bases. CDR3 DNA: TGCGCCAGCAGCATTCAGACAGGGTACGAGCAGTACTTC. It yields the protein CASSIQTGYEQYF.

This sequence joins TRBV6-6 and TRBJ2-7, with 9 nucleotides matching TRBD2. The CDR3 has 14 residues. The germline CDR1 and CDR2 sequences are MNHNY and SVGAGI (reference sequence). The V gene end was trimmed by 6 bases and the J gene end by 0 bases; junction bases not matched to a gene: 3. The CDR3 DNA reads as TGTGCCAGCAGGCTTAGCGGGAGCTCCTACGAGCAGTACTTC. This gives the protein CASRLSGSSYEQYF.

The table lists this clone with a count of one. J is TRBJ1-1 and V is TRBV4-1, with 11 bases fitting TRBD1. There are 15 residues in the CDR3. Germline trimming cut 4 bases from V and 4 bases from J; bases unmatched to any gene: 5. CDR1 and CDR2 (germline): MGHRA, YSYEKL. The CDR3 DNA reads TGCGCCAGCAGCCTGGGACAGGGGGGAATCACTGAAGCTTTCTTT. Its translation is CASSLGQGGITEAFF.

This clone was observed once. This chain links TRBV2 with TRBJ2-3; 9 nucleotides line up with TRBD2. Losses at the gene ends were 5 bases for V and 6 bases for J; bases not matched to a gene: 9. Per germline, CDR1 SNHLY and CDR2 FYNNEI. CDR3 length equals 15 residues. This CDR3 is CASSRGREGVDTQYF. The CDR3 region has the DNA TGTGCCAGCAGTCGGGGGCGGGAGGGCGTGGATACGCAGTATTTT.

The genes are TRBV3-1 (or the pseudogene TRBV3-2) and TRBJ2-7; D perhaps matches TRBD2 (6 bases). The CDR3 spans 15 residues. V lost 4 bases and J lost 5, with 18 bases in between. Germline V CDR1 and CDR2: LGHDT, YNNKEL (reference sequence). CDR3 DNA: TGTGCCAGCAGCCGTACGGGCGGGACGGGTGACGAGCAGTACTTC. Amino acid sequence: CASSRTGGTGDEQYF.

The chain combines TRBV19 with TRBJ2-7; 7 positions agree with TRBD1. The J segment lost 3 bases and the V segment lost 6 bases, leaving 11 bases of the junction unmatched. The CDR3 has 15 residues. The V gene's germline CDR1 is LNHDA and CDR2 SQIVND (reference sequence). The CDR3 is CASRFTGTANYEQYF. CDR3 in DNA: TGTGCCAGTAGATTTACCGGGACAGCGAACTACGAGCAGTACTTC.